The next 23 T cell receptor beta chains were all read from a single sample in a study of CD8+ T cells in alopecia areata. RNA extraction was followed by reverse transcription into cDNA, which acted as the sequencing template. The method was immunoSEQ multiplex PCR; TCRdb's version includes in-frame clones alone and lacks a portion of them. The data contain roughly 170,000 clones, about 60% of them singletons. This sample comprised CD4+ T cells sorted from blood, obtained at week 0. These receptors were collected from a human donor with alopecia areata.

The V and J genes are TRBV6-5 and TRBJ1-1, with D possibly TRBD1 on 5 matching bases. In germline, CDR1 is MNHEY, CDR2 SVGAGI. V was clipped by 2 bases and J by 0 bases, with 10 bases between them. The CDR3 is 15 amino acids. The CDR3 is CASSYVYRMNTEAFF. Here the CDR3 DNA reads TGTGCCAGCAGTTACGTATACAGGATGAACACTGAAGCTTTCTTT.

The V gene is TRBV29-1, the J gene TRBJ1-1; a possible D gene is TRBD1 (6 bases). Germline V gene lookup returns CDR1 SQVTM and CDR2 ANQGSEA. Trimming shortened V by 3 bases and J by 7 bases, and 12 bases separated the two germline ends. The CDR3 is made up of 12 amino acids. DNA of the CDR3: TGCAGCGTTGATAACAGGGTGGGTGAAGCTTTCTTT. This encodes CSVDNRVGEAFF.

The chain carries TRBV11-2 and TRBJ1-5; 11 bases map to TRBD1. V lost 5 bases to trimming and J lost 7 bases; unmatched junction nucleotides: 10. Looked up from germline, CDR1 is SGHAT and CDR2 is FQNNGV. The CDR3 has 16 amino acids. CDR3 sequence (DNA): TGTGCCAGCAGCCAGGACAGGGGGCTCGTAGGGCAGCCCCAGCATTTT. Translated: CASSQDRGLVGQPQHF.

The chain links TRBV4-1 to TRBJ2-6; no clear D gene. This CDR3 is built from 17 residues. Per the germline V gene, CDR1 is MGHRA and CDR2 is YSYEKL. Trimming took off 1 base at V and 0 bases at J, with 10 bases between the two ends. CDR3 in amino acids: CASSQAPRSSGANVLTF. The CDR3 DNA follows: TGCGCCAGCAGCCAAGCCCCAAGAAGCTCTGGGGCCAACGTCCTGACTTTC.

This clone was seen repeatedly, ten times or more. The CDR3 coding sequence is TGTGCCAGCTCACCAGACAACTCCTATAATTCACCCCTCCACTTT. Its translation: CASSPDNSYNSPLHF. The chain joins TRBV18 to TRBJ1-6; D not certain. CDR3 length: 15 amino acids. Looked up from germline, CDR1 is KGHSH and CDR2 is LQKENI. V shed 2 bases and J shed 0 bases, with 5 bases lying between them. The full variable domain, rest sourced from reference TRBV18 and TRBJ1-6, is NAGVMQNPRHLVRRRGQEARLRCSPMKGHSHVYWYRQLPEEGLKFMVYLQKENIIDESGMPKERFSAEFPKEGPSILRIQQVVRGDSAAYFCASSPDNSYNSPLHFGNGTRLTVT.

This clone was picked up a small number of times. The CDR3 loop is CASLGTASYEQYF. The CDR3 DNA is TGTGCCAGCCTTGGGACGGCATCCTACGAGCAGTACTTC. The gene calls are TRBV7-9 and TRBJ2-7; perhaps D is TRBD1 or TRBD2 (5 bases each). This CDR3 spans 13 amino acids. Trimming took 8 bases from V and 1 from J, leaving 12 bases between them. Germline CDR1 SEHNR, CDR2 FQNEAQ (reference sequence).

The CDR3 reads CASKGAGNIQYF. As DNA, the CDR3 is TGTGCCAGCAAGGGGGCAGGTAACATTCAGTACTTC. V and J are TRBV6-6 and TRBJ2-4, with 7 bases fitting TRBD1. Germline CDR1 and CDR2: MNHNY and SVGAGI (reference sequence). CDR3 length: 12 amino acids. The ends lost 7 bases at V and 7 bases at J; junction bases unmatched: 4.

The CDR3 loop reads CASGPGQGIPYEQYF. The CDR3 DNA sequence: TGTGCCAGTGGTCCGGGACAGGGGATTCCCTACGAGCAGTACTTC. V and J are TRBV25-1 and TRBJ2-7; the match to TRBD1 covers 10 bases. Germline V gene sequence: CDR1 MGHDK, CDR2 SYGVNS. Trimming at V came to 9 bases and at J to 2 bases, leaving 10 bases not matched to a gene. The CDR3 has 15 residues.

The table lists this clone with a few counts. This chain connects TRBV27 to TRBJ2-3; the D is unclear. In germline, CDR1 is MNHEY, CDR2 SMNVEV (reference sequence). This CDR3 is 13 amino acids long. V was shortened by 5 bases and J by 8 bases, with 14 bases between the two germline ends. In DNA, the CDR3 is TGTGCCAGCAGTGAGGACCGGCGTGGTACGCAGTATTTT. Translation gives CASSEDRRGTQYF.

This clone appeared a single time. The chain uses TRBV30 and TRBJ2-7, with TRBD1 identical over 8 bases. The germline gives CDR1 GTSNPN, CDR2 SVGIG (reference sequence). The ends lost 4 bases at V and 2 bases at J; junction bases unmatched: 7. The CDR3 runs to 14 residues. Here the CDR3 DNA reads TGTGCCTGGAAAAGACAGGGGCGACCCTACGAGCAGTACTTC. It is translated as CAWKRQGRPYEQYF.

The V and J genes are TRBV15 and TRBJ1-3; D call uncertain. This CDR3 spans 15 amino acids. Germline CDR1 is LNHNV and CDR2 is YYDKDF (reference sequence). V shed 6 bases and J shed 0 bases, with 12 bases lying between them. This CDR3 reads CATSPARPSGNTIYF. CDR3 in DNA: TGTGCCACCAGTCCGGCCCGTCCCTCTGGAAACACCATATATTTT.

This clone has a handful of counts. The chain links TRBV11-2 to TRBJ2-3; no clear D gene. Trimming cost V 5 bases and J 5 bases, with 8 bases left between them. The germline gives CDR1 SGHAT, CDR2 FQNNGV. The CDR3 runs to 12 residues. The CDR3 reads CASSAIQDTQYF. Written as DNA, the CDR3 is TGTGCCAGCAGCGCTATCCAAGATACGCAGTATTTT.

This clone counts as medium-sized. The CDR3 bases are TGTGCCAGCAGCTTGACAGGCTCTGGGGCCAACGTCCTGACTTTC. It codes for CASSLTGSGANVLTF. The chain combines TRBV7-8 with TRBJ2-6, with TRBD1 as a possible D gene (6 bases). This CDR3 is 15 amino acids long. Germline CDR1 and CDR2: SGHVS and FQNEAQ. V lost 3 bases, J lost 0 bases, and 6 bases lay in between.

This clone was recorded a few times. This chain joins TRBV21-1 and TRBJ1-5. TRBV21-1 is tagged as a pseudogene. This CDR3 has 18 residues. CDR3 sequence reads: CASSKSLGLVVGNQPQHF. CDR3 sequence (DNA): TGTGCCAGCAGCAAAAGTCTAGGTTTAGTCGTGGGGAACCAGCCCCAGCATTTT.

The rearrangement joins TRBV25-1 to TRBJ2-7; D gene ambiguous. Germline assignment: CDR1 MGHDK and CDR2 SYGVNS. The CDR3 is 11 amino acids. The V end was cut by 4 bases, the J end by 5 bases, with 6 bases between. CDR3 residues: CASSAWHEQYF. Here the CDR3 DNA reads TGTGCCAGCAGTGCGTGGCACGAGCAGTACTTC.

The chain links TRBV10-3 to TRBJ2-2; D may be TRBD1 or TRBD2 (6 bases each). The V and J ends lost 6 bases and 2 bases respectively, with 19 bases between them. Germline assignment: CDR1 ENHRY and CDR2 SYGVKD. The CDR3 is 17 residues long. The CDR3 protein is CAIRTSATGTNTGELFF. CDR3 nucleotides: TGTGCCATCAGGACCTCCGCAACAGGGACTAACACCGGGGAGCTGTTTTTT.

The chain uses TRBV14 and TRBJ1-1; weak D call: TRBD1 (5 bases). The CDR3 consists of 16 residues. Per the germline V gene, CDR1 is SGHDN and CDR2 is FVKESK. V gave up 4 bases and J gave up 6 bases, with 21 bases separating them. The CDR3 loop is CASSRLGAQEVAEAFF. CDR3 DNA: TGTGCCAGCAGCCGCCTTGGGGCTCAGGAGGTTGCTGAAGCTTTCTTT.

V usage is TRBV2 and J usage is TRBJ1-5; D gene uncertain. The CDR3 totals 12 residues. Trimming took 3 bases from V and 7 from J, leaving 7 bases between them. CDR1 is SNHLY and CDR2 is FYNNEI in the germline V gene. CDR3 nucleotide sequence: TGTGCCAGCAGTGACGCGGGGCAGCCCCAGCATTTT. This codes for CASSDAGQPQHF.

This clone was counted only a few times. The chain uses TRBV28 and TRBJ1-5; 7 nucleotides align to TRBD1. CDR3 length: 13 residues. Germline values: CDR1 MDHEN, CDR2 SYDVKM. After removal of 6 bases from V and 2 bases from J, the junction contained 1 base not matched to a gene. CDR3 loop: CASRTGRNQPQHF. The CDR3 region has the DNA TGTGCCAGCAGGACAGGGCGCAATCAGCCCCAGCATTTT. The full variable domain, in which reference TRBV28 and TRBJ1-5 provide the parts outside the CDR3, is DVKVTQSSRYLVKRTGEKVFLECVQDMDHENMFWYRQDPGLGLRLIYFSYDVKMKEKGDIPEGYSVSREKKERFSLILESASTNQTSMYLCASRTGRNQPQHFGDGTRLSIL.

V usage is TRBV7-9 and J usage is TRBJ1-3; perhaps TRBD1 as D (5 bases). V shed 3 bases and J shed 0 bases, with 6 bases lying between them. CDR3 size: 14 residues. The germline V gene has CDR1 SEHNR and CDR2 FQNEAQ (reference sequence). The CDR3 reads CASSFGGSGNTIYF. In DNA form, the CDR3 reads TGTGCCAGCAGCTTCGGGGGCTCTGGAAACACCATATATTTT.

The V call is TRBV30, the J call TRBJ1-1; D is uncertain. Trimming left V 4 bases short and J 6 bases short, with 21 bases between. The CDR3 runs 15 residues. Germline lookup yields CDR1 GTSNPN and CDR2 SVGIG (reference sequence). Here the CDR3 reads CAWTLGPGRRPEAFF. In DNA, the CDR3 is TGTGCCTGGACCCTGGGCCCCGGAAGGAGGCCTGAAGCTTTCTTT.

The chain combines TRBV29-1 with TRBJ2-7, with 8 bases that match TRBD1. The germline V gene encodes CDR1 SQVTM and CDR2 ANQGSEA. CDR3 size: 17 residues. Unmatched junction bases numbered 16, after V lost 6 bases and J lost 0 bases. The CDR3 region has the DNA TGCAGCGTGGGGACAGGAGACCTTTGGGCTCCCTCCTACGAGCAGTACTTC. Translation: CSVGTGDLWAPSYEQYF.

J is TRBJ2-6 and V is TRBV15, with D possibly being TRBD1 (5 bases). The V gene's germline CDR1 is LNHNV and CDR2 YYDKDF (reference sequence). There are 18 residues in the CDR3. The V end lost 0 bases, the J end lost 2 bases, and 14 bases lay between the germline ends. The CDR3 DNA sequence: TGTGCCACCAGCAGAGATCCGGCAGGGCTAACTGGGGCCAACGTCCTGACTTTC. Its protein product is CATSRDPAGLTGANVLTF.